The rows below give T cell receptor beta chains drawn from one sample of a study of T cell repertoires in cytomegalovirus infection. Via MiXCR, TCRdb re-called the reads, giving one row per CDR3 protein. Seen here are some 400,000 distinct CDR3 sequences, 15% to 20% observed once, and the top ten hold approximately 10%. Sequencing was carried out using PBMCs. Receptor source: a human donor in good health (CMV status not recorded). Some clones in this sample may be carry-over from other donors' samples. The CDR3 runs from the conserved cysteine through the conserved F or W. D genes are given only for firm matches. Some rows mark clone size as missing; the rest say once, few, many or name a class of expanded clone.

clone_size	d_call	v_call	j_call	cdr3_nt	cdr3_aa
.	.	TRBV2	TRBJ2-7	TGTGCCAGCGGGAGGCGCGCCTACGAGCAGTACTTC	CASGRRAYEQYF
.	TRBD2	TRBV7-2	TRBJ2-1	TGTGCCAGCAGCGGCGGGGGGGCGGTCATCGAGCAGTTCTTC	CASSGGGAVIEQFF
.	.	TRBV10-3	TRBJ1-2	TGTGCCATCAGGGGAAGACAGGCCCATGGCTACACCTTC	CAIRGRQAHGYTF
.	.	TRBV7-4	TRBJ2-5	TGTGCCAGCAGTTCCGCGGGACAGCCGGAAGAGACCCAGTACTTC	CASSSAGQPEETQYF
.	TRBD2	TRBV5-6	TRBJ2-7	TGTGCCAGCAGCTGGCGGGGGAGGTACGAGCAGTACTTC	CASSWRGRYEQYF
few	.	TRBV6-6	TRBJ1-1	TGTGCCAGCAGTGGTCGGGGGGGGCTGGACACTGAAGCTTTCTTT	CASSGRGGLDTEAFF
.	.	TRBV5-4	TRBJ1-4	TGTGCCAGCAGCACCTGGAGGGATAATGAAAAACTGTTTTTT	CASSTWRDNEKLFF
few	TRBD2	TRBV13	TRBJ2-5	TGTGCCAGCAGCTCGACTAGCGGGAGGGCCGGGGAGACCCAGTACTTC	CASSSTSGRAGETQYF
many	TRBD1	TRBV7-2	TRBJ1-6	TGTGCCAGCAGCGCGGACAGGCTGAATTCACCCCTCCACTTT	CASSADRLNSPLHF
few	.	TRBV5-4	TRBJ2-1	TGTGCCAGCAGCTTGTGGGGGCTGAATGAGCAGTTCTTC	CASSLWGLNEQFF
.	.	TRBV11-1	TRBJ2-2	TGTGCCAGCAGCCCCAGGGTACGAAGAGCCACCGGGGAGCTGTTTTTT	CASSPRVRRATGELFF
few	TRBD2	TRBV20-1	TRBJ2-1	TGCAGTGCTAGAGTTACTAGCGGGAGATATGAGCAGTTCTTC	CSARVTSGRYEQFF
.	.	TRBV11-1	TRBJ2-5	TGTGCCAGCAGCTGGGGACTCGAAGAGACCCAGTACTTC	CASSWGLEETQYF
.	.	TRBV7-2	TRBJ2-7	TGTGCCAGCAGCAGGGAGACTACTCGCCTCTTTTACGAGCAGTACTTC	CASSRETTRLFYEQYF
.	TRBD1	TRBV7-9	TRBJ1-1	TGTGCCAGCAGCGTTGACAGGGATTGGGACACTGAAGCTTTCTTT	CASSVDRDWDTEAFF
.	TRBD1	TRBV6-2/TRBV6-3	TRBJ2-1	TGTGCCAGCAGTTGGGACAGGGGACTTTCGAGCGGTGAGCAGTTCTTC	CASSWDRGLSSGEQFF
few	TRBD2	TRBV10-3	TRBJ2-7	TGTGCCATCAAGGGAGGGCCATCCTACGAGCAGTACTTC	CAIKGGPSYEQYF
.	.	TRBV5-1	TRBJ2-6	TGCGCCAGCAGTTATGGAGGGACAGTGCACTCTGGGGCCAACGTCCTGACTTTC	CASSYGGTVHSGANVLTF
.	.	TRBV20-1	TRBJ1-1	TGCAGTGCTCCTAGGGACCTCGACACTGAAGCTTTCTTT	CSAPRDLDTEAFF
few	.	TRBV7-2	TRBJ1-5	TGTGCCAGCAGCTTAGTCAGCCAGGGGAATCAGCCCCAGCATTTT	CASSLVSQGNQPQHF
.	.	TRBV19	TRBJ1-2	TGTGCCAGTACCGCCTTTTATGGCTACACCTTC	CASTAFYGYTF
.	.	TRBV29-1	TRBJ1-1	TGCAGCGCTTATACGGACGGGAACACTGAAGCTTTCTTT	CSAYTDGNTEAFF
few	.	TRBV12-3/TRBV12-4	TRBJ1-2	TGTGCCAGCGCGAGATCGGGGTATGGCTACACCTTC	CASARSGYGYTF
many	.	TRBV6-2/TRBV6-3	TRBJ2-1	TGTGCCAGCAGGGCTAGCAGTAATGAGCAGTTCTTC	CASRASSNEQFF
few	.	TRBV5-1	TRBJ1-1	TGCGCCAGCAGCTTGTCGGGCAGCATGAACACTGAAGCTTTCTTT	CASSLSGSMNTEAFF
many	TRBD1	TRBV7-8	TRBJ1-1	TGTGCCAGCAGCACGACAGGGTACACTGAAGCTTTCTTT	CASSTTGYTEAFF
many	.	TRBV7-2	TRBJ1-5	TGTGCCAGCAGCTTTGACCCTGCACAGCCCCAGCATTTT	CASSFDPAQPQHF
few	.	TRBV7-2	TRBJ1-1	TGTGCCAGCAGCTTATTCGGAATGAACACTGAAGCTTTCTTT	CASSLFGMNTEAFF
.	.	TRBV19	TRBJ2-3	TGTGCCAGTACCCCCCCGGGCGGGGGCCGCACAGATACGCAGTATTTT	CASTPPGGGRTDTQYF
.	.	TRBV5-5	TRBJ1-1	TGTGCCAGCAGATTTGAGGGACCTCGGGGTCCCAGGAGGACTGAAGCTTTCTTT	CASRFEGPRGPRRTEAFF
many	.	TRBV7-9	TRBJ2-6	TGTGCCAGCAGCGAGAAATCACAGGGAACTGGGGCCAACGTCCTGACTTTC	CASSEKSQGTGANVLTF
few	.	TRBV20-1	TRBJ2-1	TGCAGTGCTAGAGACCCGTACAAAAACGAGCAGTTCTTC	CSARDPYKNEQFF
.	TRBD2	TRBV7-2	TRBJ2-5	TGTGCCAGCAGCTTAGACGGGAGGAACCCCCAAGAGACCCAGTACTTC	CASSLDGRNPQETQYF
few	.	TRBV4-1	TRBJ2-3	TGCGCCAGCAGCCAGCGCTTCTCTAGCACAGATACGCAGTATTTT	CASSQRFSSTDTQYF
many	TRBD2	TRBV20-1	TRBJ2-1	TGCAGTGCTAGAGCGACCCATCTAGCGGGCCTCTACAATGAGCAGTTCTTC	CSARATHLAGLYNEQFF
many	TRBD1	TRBV7-2	TRBJ1-1	TGTGCCAGCAGCTCACAGGGGTACTACACTGAAGCTTTCTTT	CASSSQGYYTEAFF
few	TRBD1	TRBV7-9	TRBJ1-4	TGTGCCAGCAGCTTAGCGCGGCTGGGACAGGGAGTACTGTTTTTT	CASSLARLGQGVLFF
.	.	TRBV20-1	TRBJ2-1	TGCAGTGCTAGCGGTGACGTTTACAATGAGCAGTTCTTC	CSASGDVYNEQFF
.	.	TRBV12-3/TRBV12-4	TRBJ1-3	TGTGCCAGCAGTTTGACGACAGACTCTGGAAACACCATATATTTT	CASSLTTDSGNTIYF
few	.	TRBV9	TRBJ2-1	TGTGCCAGCAGCGTAGCTATTAGCGGAACCTACAATGAGCAGTTCTTC	CASSVAISGTYNEQFF
few	TRBD1	TRBV19	TRBJ2-1	TGTGCCAGTAGTACAATGGGACAGGGTAAAAACAATGAGCAGTTCTTC	CASSTMGQGKNNEQFF
.	.	TRBV27	TRBJ2-7	TGTGCCAGCAGTTTATCCGACGCTAACGAGCAGTACTTC	CASSLSDANEQYF
.	TRBD1	TRBV20-1	TRBJ1-5	TGCAGTGCCAGACAGGGGGGACTTATCAATCAGCCCCAGCATTTT	CSARQGGLINQPQHF
few	.	TRBV7-4	TRBJ2-1	TGTGCCAGCATCGGAAGGGGTACGGGAGAATCTTACAATGAGCAGTTCTTC	CASIGRGTGESYNEQFF
few	.	TRBV12-3/TRBV12-4	TRBJ1-1	TGTGCCAGCAGTCCGAGGGCTAATTTACTTAAAGCTTTCTTT	CASSPRANLLKAFF
few	TRBD1	TRBV5-1	TRBJ2-7	TGCGCCAGCAGCTCCCGGGACAGGGGCGCCTACGAGCAGTACTTC	CASSSRDRGAYEQYF
few	TRBD1	TRBV25-1	TRBJ2-3	TGTGCCAGCAGTGACCAGGCGGGACAGGGGAAAGATACGCAGTATTTT	CASSDQAGQGKDTQYF
.	.	TRBV5-8	TRBJ1-6	TGTGCCAGCAGCGCGGAAGTCCTATATAATTCACCCCTCCACTTT	CASSAEVLYNSPLHF
few	.	TRBV7-2	TRBJ2-1	TGTGCCAGCAGCTTAGTTCCCCCCCCCAAGCGCGGTGAGCAGTTCTTC	CASSLVPPPKRGEQFF
.	.	TRBV4-1	TRBJ2-7	TGTGCCAGCAGCCGGATACCTGGCGAGCAGTACTTC	CASSRIPGEQYF
.	.	TRBV11-2	TRBJ2-2	TGTGCCAGCAGCTTACACCTGGGCGCGAACACCGGGGAGCTGTTTTTT	CASSLHLGANTGELFF
few	.	TRBV6-2/TRBV6-3	TRBJ2-1	TGTGCCAGCACCCGGTTGAGGGAGCAGTTCTTC	CASTRLREQFF
.	TRBD1	TRBV19	TRBJ1-1	TGTGCCAGTAGGCGGACAGGGGATGACACTGAAGCTTTCTTT	CASRRTGDDTEAFF
few	TRBD1	TRBV12-3/TRBV12-4	TRBJ2-1	TGTGCCAGCACCAAGACCAGGGGGACACTATACAATGAGCAGTTCTTC	CASTKTRGTLYNEQFF
many	.	TRBV28	TRBJ1-4	TGTGCCAGCAGACCTACTGGTGAAAAACTGTTTTTT	CASRPTGEKLFF
.	.	TRBV28	TRBJ2-2	TGTGCCAGCAGTTTAGGCCCCCGCTATGGGACACAACAACCGAACACCGGGGAGCTGTTTTTT	CASSLGPRYGTQQPNTGELFF
many	.	TRBV5-6	TRBJ1-1	TGTGCCAGCACCGACGGGGGCACTGAAGCTTTCTTT	CASTDGGTEAFF
few	.	TRBV7-9	TRBJ1-4	TGTGCCAGCAGCCCACCTACGAAAGACTGGAATGAAAAACTGTTTTTT	CASSPPTKDWNEKLFF
many	.	TRBV11-2	TRBJ2-4	TGTGCCAGCCGGTCCTTAGCCAAAAACATTCAGTACTTC	CASRSLAKNIQYF
few	TRBD1	TRBV11-2	TRBJ2-1	TGTGCCAGCAGCACCTGGACAGGCCCGAACGAGAATGAGCAGTTCTTC	CASSTWTGPNENEQFF